This TCR beta chain comes out of a study of shared clonotypes between healthy human individuals. Whole-study results and caveats: Sharing of clonotypes among donors was expected to vary with sequencing depth. Blood was the sole source, and tissue repertoires probably differ. Richness estimates generally favored naive over memory subsets.

Researchers divided each subset's genomic DNA evenly across several immunoSEQ plates. Using immunoSEQ multiplex PCR, the repertoire was profiled, and TCRdb retains in-frame clones only, with some absent. This sample has approximately 1.5 million clones, with 95% to 99% found just once. Germline V CDR1 and CDR2: SGHRS, YFSETQ. V was shortened by 3 bases and J by 8 bases, with 15 bases between the two germline ends. This CDR3 region has 14 residues. This clone has just one count. Its antigen is not known. This receptor was obtained from a man younger than 40 in good health. The sample was naive CD4+ T cells sorted from blood. Sample subset: CD45RA+ positively selected. The rearrangement uses TRBV5-1 and TRBJ2-1; D ambiguous. The CDR3 here is CASSWARVYDEQFF. The CDR3 DNA reads as TGCGCCAGCAGCTGGGCCCGGGTATATGATGAGCAGTTCTTC.